The entry below gives a single T cell receptor (beta chain) sequence along with its context. What it binds is not known. The sample originates from a study of T cell responses to AZD1222 COVID-19 vaccine. The study's findings and limits: Spike as a whole was targeted by vaccine-associated CD4 TCRs, dominant at 160-218 and 743-854. Recipients of two AZD1222 doses showed rising Spike-specific TCR breadth and depth. Among the donors, most were white British and more were female, and clonal diversity was possibly underestimated.

Measured with immunoSEQ multiplex PCR; TCRdb has only the in-frame clones, and not every one. The profile covers tens of thousands of clones, with around 89% appearing a single time and roughly 5% taken by the ten largest. This CDR3 region has 12 residues. V lost 5 bases and J 1 base, leaving 6 bases between the germline ends. Germline V gene sequence: CDR1 SGHKS, CDR2 YYEKEE (reference sequence). The sequencing used peripheral blood, collected on day 0 of MenACWY control vaccination. The source of this sequence is an adult in good health. V usage is TRBV5-5 and J usage is TRBJ1-1; no reliable D call. CDR3 bases: TGTGCCAGCAGTGCACAGAACACTGAAGCTTTCTTT. This codes for CASSAQNTEAFF. Full variable domain (outside the CDR3, taken from reference TRBV5-5 and TRBJ1-1): DAGVTQSPTHLIKTRGQQVTLRCSPISGHKSVSWYQQVLGQGPQFIFQYYEKEERGRGNFPDRFSARQFPNYSSELNVNALLLGDSALYLCASSAQNTEAFFGQGTRLTVV.